This TCR beta chain was captured by sequencing in a study of shared clonotypes between healthy human individuals. The CDR3 sequence is 14 residues long. Trimming removed 6 bases from V and 4 bases from J; junction bases left unmatched: 5. Germline values: CDR1 SEHNR, CDR2 FQNEAQ (reference sequence). Study-wide findings and caveats: Despite large depth, rarefaction showed incomplete sorted-subset sequencing. Across several donors, naive CD4 shared 5% to 6%, naive CD8 about 3.2%, memory CD4 roughly 2.3%, memory CD8 around 0.36%.

Several immunoSEQ plates held equal portions of the genomic DNA taken from each subset. Sequencing used immunoSEQ multiplex PCR; TCRdb keeps in-frame clones, though not all of them. This sample has a few million clones, with approximately 95% found just once. About this clone: The antigen remains undetermined.

The authors divided CD4+ cells into CD45RA+ naive and CD45RA-negative memory subsets. The source is a man between 18 and 29 years old in good health. Some clones in this sample may be carry-over from other donors' samples. The chain links TRBV7-9 to TRBJ1-1, with 10 bases fitting TRBD1. The sequenced sample consisted of naive CD4+ T cells from PBMCs. Subset: CD45RA+ positively selected. CDR3 DNA: TGTGCCAGCAGAGACAGGGGGCCGGTCACTGAAGCTTTCTTT. Translation gives CASRDRGPVTEAFF.